A selection of T cell receptor beta chains follows, all from one sample in a study of vaccination and CD4 T cells after COVID-19. No antigen has been assigned to these receptors. TCRdb reanalysed the PCR reads using MiXCR and keeps one entry per CDR3 protein. The sample consists of 12,000 or so distinct CDR3 sequences, approximately 53% of them appearing once. Sequencing was performed on CD4+ T cells from blood, cultured in vitro. These receptor sequences come from a human donor who had recovered from COVID-19. Both conserved end residues are part of each CDR3. The D gene is left open where the match is weak. Size tells how often a clone was seen (once, few, many) or the class of an expanded clone, and some rows leave it out.

-	TRBV19	TRBJ2-2	TRBD2	TGTGCCAGTAGTACGCAGGGAGGGTCCACCGGGGAGCTGTTTTTT	CASSTQGGSTGELFF
-	TRBV19	TRBJ1-5	-	TGTGCCAGTAGTCTCGCCCTTGGGCCCCAGCATTTT	CASSLALGPQHF
-	TRBV10-3	TRBJ1-2	-	TGTGCCATCAGTGAGTCGGGGGAGTTCCTCTATGGCTACACCTTC	CAISESGEFLYGYTF
-	TRBV7-2	TRBJ2-5	-	TGTGCCAGCAGCTTAGTGGGACTCGGGGAAGAGACCCAGTACTTC	CASSLVGLGEETQYF
-	TRBV2	TRBJ1-4	-	TGTGCCAGCCTCGCGGGGGGCAGAGGTGAAAAACTGTTTTTT	CASLAGGRGEKLFF
-	TRBV7-9	TRBJ1-2	-	TGTGCCAGCAGCTTAGTCCCGGGACGTTCTTCGGGCTACACCTTC	CASSLVPGRSSGYTF
once	TRBV7-9	TRBJ1-2	TRBD1	TGTGCCAGCAGCCCGGGACAGGCCACCCCTTTTCTTGGCTACACCTTC	CASSPGQATPFLGYTF
few	TRBV10-3	TRBJ1-5	-	TGTGCCATCCGTAACGAGGGGCAGCCCCAGCATTTT	CAIRNEGQPQHF
-	TRBV12-3/TRBV12-4	TRBJ2-1	-	TGTGCCAGCAGTTTAGCTGGAGGGTACCGGCAGTTCTTC	CASSLAGGYRQFF
-	TRBV2	TRBJ1-5	-	TGTGCCAGCAGTGTAGTGGTTTATCAGCCCCAGCATTTT	CASSVVVYQPQHF
few	TRBV27	TRBJ1-2	-	TGTGCCAGCAGAGGGGGGGCCAGCCGCCAACTCTATGGCTACACCTTC	CASRGGASRQLYGYTF
-	TRBV24-1	TRBJ2-5	-	TGTGCCACCAGTGACCCCGCCTTATTCGGGACCCAGTACTTC	CATSDPALFGTQYF
-	TRBV4-2	TRBJ2-3	TRBD2	TGTGCCAGCAGCCAACAACCCCGAGGACTAGCGGGAGTAGATACGCAGTATTTT	CASSQQPRGLAGVDTQYF
once	TRBV27	TRBJ2-3	-	TGTGCCAGCAGTTTATGGTCAGCAGGACCCACAGATACGCAGTATTTT	CASSLWSAGPTDTQYF
few	TRBV4-1	TRBJ2-1	TRBD1	TGCGCCAGCAGCCCAGGGGGCAGGTACAATGAGCAGTTCTTC	CASSPGGRYNEQFF
-	TRBV6-1	TRBJ2-2	-	TGTGCCAGCAGTGAAGCGTCTGTCGCGAACACCGGGGAGCTGTTTTTT	CASSEASVANTGELFF
-	TRBV12-3/TRBV12-4	TRBJ2-5	-	TGTGCCAGCAGCCCCTTTGAAGCAGGACAAGAGACCCAGTACTTC	CASSPFEAGQETQYF
-	TRBV2	TRBJ2-7	-	TGTGCCAGCAGCAAGGACGGCACTTTCTACGAGCAGTACTTC	CASSKDGTFYEQYF
-	TRBV20-1	TRBJ2-5	TRBD2	TGCAGTGCTGGGACTAGCGGGAAGCAAGAGACCCAGTACTTC	CSAGTSGKQETQYF
-	TRBV6-2/TRBV6-3	TRBJ2-1	TRBD2	TGTGCCAGCAGTTACTCGAATAGCGGGGGGGCCGACACCTACAATGAGCAGTTCTTC	CASSYSNSGGADTYNEQFF
-	TRBV6-1	TRBJ1-1	TRBD1	TGTGCCAGCAGTCACGTAATTGGACAGGGAAACACTGAAGCTTTCTTT	CASSHVIGQGNTEAFF
-	TRBV5-1	TRBJ2-1	-	TGCGCCAGCAGCTTGGACTCGAGCTCCTACAATGAGCAGTTCTTC	CASSLDSSSYNEQFF
-	TRBV19	TRBJ1-5	-	TGTGCCAGCCGACGGGACAATCAGCCCCAGCATTTT	CASRRDNQPQHF
-	TRBV20-1	TRBJ1-6	-	TGCAGTGCCGCAATCTCAACGGGCGAATATAATTCACCCCTCCACTTT	CSAAISTGEYNSPLHF
few	TRBV24-1	TRBJ1-5	-	TGTGCCACCAGTGAATCAGGGTGGTATAGCAATCAGCCCCAGCATTTT	CATSESGWYSNQPQHF
once	TRBV25-1	TRBJ1-1	-	TGTGCCAGCAGGCCCGGCACGTCAGTGACTGAAGCTTTCTTT	CASRPGTSVTEAFF
-	TRBV30	TRBJ1-6	-	TGTGCCTGGAGTAGGGAGGGCTTGATGGGATCACCCCTCCACTTT	CAWSREGLMGSPLHF
few	TRBV11-3	TRBJ1-1	-	TGTGCCAGCAGTTCACGGGGACTGAGAGCTTTCTTT	CASSSRGLRAFF
-	TRBV29-1	TRBJ1-3	-	TGCAGCGTTGGGTCCTCTGGAAACACCATATATTTT	CSVGSSGNTIYF
-	TRBV6-1	TRBJ2-1	TRBD2	TGTGCCAGCGCTAGCGGCCCCTTGAATGAGCAGTTCTTC	CASASGPLNEQFF
-	TRBV6-1	TRBJ1-2	TRBD1	TGTGCCAGCAGTCGAAGACAGGGGGGCGGCTACACCTTC	CASSRRQGGGYTF
-	TRBV7-8	TRBJ2-3	TRBD2	TGTGCCAGCCTCGCGTTCGGGGGGGCGCAAGATACGCAGTATTTT	CASLAFGGAQDTQYF
-	TRBV18	TRBJ1-2	-	TGTGCCAGCTCACCCGCAGCGGGACCGGATTATGGCTACACCTTC	CASSPAAGPDYGYTF
few	TRBV7-3	TRBJ2-2	TRBD2	TGTGCCAGCAGCTCGGGACTAGGTGTCGGGGAGCTGTTTTTT	CASSSGLGVGELFF
-	TRBV7-8	TRBJ1-1	-	TGTGCCAGCAGCTTACGTATCGGCGGACCCTATGGGGCTTTCTTT	CASSLRIGGPYGAFF
-	TRBV25-1	TRBJ1-2	-	TGTGCCAGCAGCGCATCTTCCGGGACAACGAACTATGGCTACACCTTC	CASSASSGTTNYGYTF
few	TRBV20-1	TRBJ2-5	TRBD2	TGCAGTGCTAGAGAGGGGGGGTTTGAGACCCAGTACTTC	CSAREGGFETQYF
-	TRBV20-1	TRBJ1-2	-	TGCAGTGCTACCGAATCTCTCAGGGAGGACTATGGCTACACCTTC	CSATESLREDYGYTF
-	TRBV5-4	TRBJ2-5	TRBD2	TGTGCCAGCGCTCGGGGGGAACTAGCGGGGGGGGGAGTGGAGACCCAGTACTTC	CASARGELAGGGVETQYF
large	TRBV30	TRBJ1-3	-	TGTGCCTGGAGCGGGTATACCAATCCGACTGGTTCTGGAAACACCATATATTTT	CAWSGYTNPTGSGNTIYF
-	TRBV19	TRBJ1-5	TRBD1	TGTGCCAGTAGCGATCCGGGACAGGGGGGCAATCAGCCCCAGCATTTT	CASSDPGQGGNQPQHF